This TCR beta chain was identified during a study of cytomegalovirus exposure and HLA in healthy donors. PCR used 60 Vbeta primers and 13 Jbeta primers. Generated by immunoSEQ multiplex PCR, the TCRdb table keeps only in-frame clones and is missing some. The table for this sample gives more than 95,000 clones. Regarding the study as a whole: Some highly shared sequence variants likely arose as a pipeline artifact. Follow-up analysis later connected one missense variant in DCLRE1C with trimming of TCR beta V- and J-genes.

This CDR3 is 11 amino acids long. Trimming stripped 4 bases from V and 5 bases from J, with 6 bases between. Germline CDR1 SQVTM, CDR2 ANQGSEA. As to this clone: What it recognizes is unknown.

The chain links TRBV29-1 to TRBJ2-1; no clear D gene. Sequenced: PBMCs. This TCR was sampled from a man under 40 in good health and CMV-seronegative. CDR3 in amino acids: CSVGGHNEQFF. The CDR3 coding sequence is TGCAGCGTTGGTGGGCACAATGAGCAGTTCTTC.